The clone carrying this T cell receptor (beta chain) came up a few times. The antigen remains undetermined. These data originate in a study of shared clonotypes between healthy human individuals. Study-level results: The donor pool, a small one, limited the genetic and exposure-history diversity represented. A handful of donors showed sharing of about 4.6% of naive CD4 clonotypes.

Clones were read by immunoSEQ multiplex PCR, and TCRdb kept only the in-frame ones, dropping some. The sample carries 850,000 to 1,200,000 clones, roughly 80% recorded once. The germline V and J ends were trimmed by 7 bases and 4 bases, with 7 bases remaining between them. Germline CDR1 SNHLY, CDR2 FYNNEI. The CDR3 totals 11 residues. Healthy adults negative for HIV, lacking recent acute infections or vaccinations, served as donors. The CD4+ fraction was divided into a CD45RA+ naive subset and a CD45RA-negative memory subset. The sequenced sample was memory CD4+ T cells sorted from blood. Documented subset: CD45RA-negative fraction. The chain carries TRBV2 and TRBJ1-1; no firm D call. The receptor comes from a man aged 18-30 years in good health. The CDR3 reads CASILFTEAFF. The CDR3 coding sequence is TGTGCCAGCATATTGTTCACTGAAGCTTTCTTT.